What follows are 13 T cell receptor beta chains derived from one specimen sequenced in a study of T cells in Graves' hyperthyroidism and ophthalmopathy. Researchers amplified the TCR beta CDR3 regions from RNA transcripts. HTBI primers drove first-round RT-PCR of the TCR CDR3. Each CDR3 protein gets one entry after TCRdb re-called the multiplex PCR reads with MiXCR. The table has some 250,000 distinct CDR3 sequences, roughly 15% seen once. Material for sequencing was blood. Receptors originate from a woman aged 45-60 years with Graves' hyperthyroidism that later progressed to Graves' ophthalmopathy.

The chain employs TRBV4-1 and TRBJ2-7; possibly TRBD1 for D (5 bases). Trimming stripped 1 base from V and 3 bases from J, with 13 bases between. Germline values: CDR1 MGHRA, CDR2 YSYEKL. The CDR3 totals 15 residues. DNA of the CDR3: TGCGCCAGCAGCCAAGGGGGCGTAGGCCTCTACGAGCAGTACTTC. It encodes CASSQGGVGLYEQYF.

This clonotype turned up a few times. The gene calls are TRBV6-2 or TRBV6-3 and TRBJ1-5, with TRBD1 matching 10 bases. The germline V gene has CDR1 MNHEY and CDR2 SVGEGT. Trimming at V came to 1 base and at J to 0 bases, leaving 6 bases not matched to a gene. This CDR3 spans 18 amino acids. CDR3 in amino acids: CASSYFIGTGVSNQPQHF. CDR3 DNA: TGTGCCAGCAGTTACTTCATAGGGACAGGGGTTAGCAATCAGCCCCAGCATTTT.

CDR3 loop: CSARVGGEGYTF. The CDR3 DNA reads TGCAGTGCTAGAGTGGGAGGGGAGGGCTACACCTTC. V is TRBV20-1 and J is TRBJ1-2; D might be TRBD1 (5 bases). V was trimmed by 1 base and J by 8 bases, leaving 11 bases between them. This CDR3 has 12 amino acids. Germline-derived CDR1 and CDR2 are DFQATT and SNEGSKA (reference sequence).

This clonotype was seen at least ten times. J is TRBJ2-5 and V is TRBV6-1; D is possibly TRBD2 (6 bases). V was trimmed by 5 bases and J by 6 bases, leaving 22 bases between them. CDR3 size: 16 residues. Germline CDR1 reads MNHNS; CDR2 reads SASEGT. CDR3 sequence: CASSYAGTELGKTQYF. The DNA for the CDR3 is TGTGCCAGCAGTTACGCCGGGACTGAGCTCGGGAAGACCCAGTACTTC.

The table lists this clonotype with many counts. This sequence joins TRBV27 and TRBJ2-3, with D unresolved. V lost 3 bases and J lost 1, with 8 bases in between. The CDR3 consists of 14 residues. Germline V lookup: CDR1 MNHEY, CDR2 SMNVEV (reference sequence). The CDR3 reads CASSFRLGTDTQYF. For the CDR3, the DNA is TGTGCCAGCAGTTTCCGACTTGGCACAGATACGCAGTATTTT.

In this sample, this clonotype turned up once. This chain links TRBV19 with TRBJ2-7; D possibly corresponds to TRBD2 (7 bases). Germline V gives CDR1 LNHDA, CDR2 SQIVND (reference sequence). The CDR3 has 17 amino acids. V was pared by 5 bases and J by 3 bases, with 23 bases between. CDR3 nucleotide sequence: TGTGCCAGTAGTCCAGCAACGGGGGGCCCTCTACTCTACGAGCAGTACTTC. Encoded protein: CASSPATGGPLLYEQYF.

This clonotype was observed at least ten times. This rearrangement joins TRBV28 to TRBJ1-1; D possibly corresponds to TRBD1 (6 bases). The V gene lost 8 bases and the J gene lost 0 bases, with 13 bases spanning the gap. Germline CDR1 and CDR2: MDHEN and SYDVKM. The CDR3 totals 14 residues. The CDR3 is CASPPTGLNTEAFF. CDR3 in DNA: TGTGCCAGCCCCCCGACAGGATTGAACACTGAAGCTTTCTTT.

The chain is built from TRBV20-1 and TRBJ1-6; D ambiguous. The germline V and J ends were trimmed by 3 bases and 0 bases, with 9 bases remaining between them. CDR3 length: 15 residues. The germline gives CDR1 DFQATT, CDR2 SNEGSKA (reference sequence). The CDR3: CSASRAGSYNSPLHF. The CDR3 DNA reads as TGCAGTGCTAGTCGTGCCGGCTCCTATAATTCACCCCTCCACTTT.

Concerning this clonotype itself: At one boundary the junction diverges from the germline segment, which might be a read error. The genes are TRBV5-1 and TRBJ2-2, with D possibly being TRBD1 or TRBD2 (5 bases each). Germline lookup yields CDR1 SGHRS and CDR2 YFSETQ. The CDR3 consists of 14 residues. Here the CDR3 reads CASSLLGDTGELFF. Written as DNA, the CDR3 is TGTGCCAGCAGCTTGCTGGGGGACACCGGGGAGCTGTTTTTT.

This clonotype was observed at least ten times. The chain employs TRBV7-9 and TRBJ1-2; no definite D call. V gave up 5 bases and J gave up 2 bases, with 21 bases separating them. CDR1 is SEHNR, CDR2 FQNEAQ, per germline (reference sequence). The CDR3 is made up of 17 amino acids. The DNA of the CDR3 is TGTGCCAGCAGCCTATACCCACAGAGAACGATCAACTATGGCTACACCTTC. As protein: CASSLYPQRTINYGYTF.

This CDR3 is CASSTTGGRETEAFF. The CDR3 DNA is TGTGCCAGCAGTACCACAGGGGGCCGGGAAACTGAAGCTTTCTTT. The chain links TRBV28 to TRBJ1-1; TRBD1 agrees at 9 bases. CDR1 and CDR2 (germline): MDHEN, SYDVKM. Trimming removed 5 bases from V and 5 bases from J; junction bases left unmatched: 9. There are 15 residues in the CDR3.

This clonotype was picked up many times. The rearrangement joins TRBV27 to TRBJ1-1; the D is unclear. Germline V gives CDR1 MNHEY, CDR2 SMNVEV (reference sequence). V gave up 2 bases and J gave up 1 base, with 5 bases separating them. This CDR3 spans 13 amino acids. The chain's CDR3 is CASSLTANTEAFF. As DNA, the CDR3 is TGTGCCAGCAGTTTAACAGCGAACACTGAAGCTTTCTTT.

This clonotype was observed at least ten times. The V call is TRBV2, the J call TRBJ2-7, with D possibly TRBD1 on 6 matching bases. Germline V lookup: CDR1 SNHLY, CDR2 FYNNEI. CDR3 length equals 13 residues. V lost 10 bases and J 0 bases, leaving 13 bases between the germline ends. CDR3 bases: TGTGCCATCATTGACAGGACCTCCTACGAGCAGTACTTC. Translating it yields CAIIDRTSYEQYF.